Reported below is one TCR beta chain. This sample stems from a study of shared T cell receptors in the human thymus. This CDR3 is built from 15 residues. Trimming cost V 2 bases and J 8 bases, with 15 bases left between them. From germline, CDR1 is MNHNY and CDR2 SVGAGI (reference sequence). Some clones are missing from TCRdb's copy, which holds only in-frame ones; the method was immunoSEQ multiplex PCR. This sample has 500,000 to 750,000 clones, with approximately 87% found just once. The same specimen was also included in a second study, on human thymus T cells. That report adds: Resections that were taken during corrective heart surgery supplied the thymus tissue.

The chain couples TRBV6-6 to TRBJ1-4; D not resolved. The sequenced sample was thymocytes. This TCR was sampled from a boy under two years old with a congenital heart defect. CDR3 DNA: TGTGCCAGCAGTTACGACGGGGTAGTTTGGGAAAAACTGTTTTTT. Translating it yields CASSYDGVVWEKLFF.